This entry describes one TCR beta chain. Its antigen is still unknown. The sample holds no much larger clone one base away, and base qualities are not on file. This sample stems from a study of a mutant IDH1 vaccine in newly diagnosed glioma (dated by TCRdb to about 2021). In terms of the full investigation: Of the roughly 31 treated patients, about 62% were male and approximately 38% were female, and the mean age was roughly 38 years. Before enrollment, most patients had been given radiochemotherapy with temozolomide as standard therapy, while the rest had received either radiotherapy alone or temozolomide alone. Peripheral blood was drawn at six visits: V03 (baseline), V05, V07, V10, V12 and V13. For exploratory analyses, 25 treated patients had longitudinal TCRB deep sequencing done wherever samples were available. Overall study results and their limits: Across multiple MHC alleles, vaccine-induced immune responses were seen in approximately 93% of patients. Selection of PBMC samples for TCRB deep sequencing was based on availability. The authors noted that analyses of patient blood samples could not be reproduced because of sample limitations. Changes in the top peripheral T cell clonotypes picked up by TCRB sequencing did not appear to be linked to pseudoprogression.

The time point label corresponds to: baseline, week 1 (first vaccination visit). The treatment or condition tag for this specimen amounts to: pre-vaccination baseline after standard-of-care therapy. Newly diagnosed WHO grade 3 or 4 IDH1-mutant astrocytomas showing loss of nuclear ATRX were present in the donors. The samples were drawn from NOA16, a multicentre, single-arm, open-label phase I trial in Germany that tested a mutant IDH1 peptide vaccine in humans for the first time. For immunogenicity testing, the blood drawn at visit V03 was used as the baseline sample. The DNeasy Blood and Tissue Kit was used to extract genomic DNA from EDTA blood for TCRB sequencing. The library relied on the immunoSEQ multiplex PCR assay. Rearranged TCR beta chain sequences were amplified using the hsTCRB Kit according to the manufacturer's protocol. Sequencing of TCRB libraries was carried out on an Illumina MiSeq. As for the original processing: Demultiplexing, trimming and gene mapping were performed with the kit vendor's proprietary platform. In TCRdb, the immuneACCESS table is reduced to in-frame sequences with V and J assigned. These tables do not hold every clone; where another copy was compared, an unresolved V gene accounts for under half, and the others remain unexplained. V and J calls and clone size follow that table, whereas D and trimming were derived from the DNA. Present in this sample are about 100,000 clones, 80% of which were seen just once. The ten largest clonotypes hold around 7.5% of the sample.

The germline V gene provides CDR1 SGHRS and CDR2 YFSETQ. V ends up 2 bases short and J 2 bases short, with an unmatched junction base count of 5. Counted from cysteine to phenylalanine, this CDR3 has 17 amino acids. Kept here is only the CDR3 DNA, which spans 51 bases and is read in frame from base 1. The sequence joins TRBV5-1 to TRBJ2-2, with 11 bases matching TRBD2. This TCR came from a man aged 35 to 55 with glioma. The source was PBMCs, collected from a glioma patient treated with radiotherapy, temozolomide or both. In nucleotide form, the sequence is TGCGCCAGCAGCTTACTAGCGGGGGCCTTTAACACCGGGGAGCTGTTTTTT. Its translation reads: CASSLLAGAFNTGELFF.